Each of the 9 T cell receptor beta chains below was sequenced from the same sample in a study of beta chain features in type 1 diabetes. These receptors' targets are unknown. Study outcomes and limitations: Moderate but significant shortening of TCRB CDR3s was recorded in all four CD4+ subsets from Type 1 diabetes patients.

Sequenced material consisted of expressed TCRB transcripts (all of the isolated RNA was reverse transcribed). Repertoires were generated with immunoSEQ multiplex PCR, while TCRdb's copy carries only in-frame clones and drops some. The sample lists some 150,000 clones, less than 15% occurring once. What was sequenced was central memory CD4+ T cells from blood. Receptor source: a man younger than 30 with type 1 diabetes.

This clone was detected only a few times. The chain couples TRBV6-6 to TRBJ1-1; D is undetermined. The CDR3 is 15 residues long. Trimming removed 0 bases at V and 2 bases at J, with 10 bases between. CDR1 is MNHNY, CDR2 SVGAGI, per germline (reference sequence). CDR3 DNA: TGTGCCAGCAGTTACTCGATGCAGACAAACACTGAAGCTTTCTTT. This codes for CASSYSMQTNTEAFF.

This chain links TRBV19 with TRBJ2-4; D remains unclear. The germline gives CDR1 LNHDA, CDR2 SQIVND (reference sequence). The ends were cut back, 4 bases at V and 4 bases at J, with 17 bases in the middle. The CDR3 extends over 16 amino acids. This chain's CDR3 is CASSTPLTRRKNIQYF. The CDR3 region has the DNA TGTGCCAGTAGTACCCCTTTGACCCGAAGAAAAAACATTCAGTACTTC.

This clone was detected only a few times. The chain couples TRBV7-9 to TRBJ2-1; TRBD1 matches at 8 bases. V lost 1 base to trimming and J lost 13 bases; unmatched junction nucleotides: 6. CDR1 and CDR2 (germline): SEHNR, FQNEAQ (reference sequence). This CDR3 comprises 13 residues. The CDR3 is CASSLGDRLSQFF. The CDR3 coding sequence is TGTGCCAGCAGCTTAGGGGACAGGTTAAGTCAGTTCTTC.

This clone was seen more than once but under ten times. This chain connects TRBV7-8 to TRBJ2-7; maybe TRBD2 (6 bases). This CDR3 contains 14 residues. Between the trimmed V and J ends, which lost 6 bases and 5 bases, there was a span of 17 bases. Germline-derived CDR1 and CDR2 are SGHVS and FQNEAQ. The CDR3 spells CASSHVKGGHEQYF. For the CDR3, the DNA is TGTGCCAGCAGTCACGTTAAGGGAGGCCACGAGCAGTACTTC.

This clone showed up just a few times. This chain connects TRBV27 to TRBJ1-2, with D perhaps matching TRBD1 (5 bases). The CDR3 has 13 amino acids. Germline loops: CDR1 MNHEY, CDR2 SMNVEV (reference sequence). The V gene lost 2 bases and the J gene lost 6 bases, with 10 bases spanning the gap. The CDR3 spells CASSLRRGDGYTF. The CDR3 nucleotides read TGTGCCAGCAGTTTACGACGAGGGGATGGCTACACCTTC.

The genes are TRBV28 and TRBJ2-7; D is uncertain. This CDR3 contains 12 residues. V lost 5 bases to trimming and J lost 2 bases, with 7 bases between them. Germline CDR1 reads MDHEN; CDR2 reads SYDVKM. The CDR3 spells CASSTATYEQYF. As DNA, the CDR3 is TGTGCCAGCAGTACGGCTACCTACGAGCAGTACTTC.

This clone appeared a few times. The chain combines TRBV11-3 with TRBJ2-3; tentative D call: TRBD1 (6 bases). V was trimmed by 3 bases and J by 1 base, leaving 8 bases between them. The CDR3 totals 14 residues. Germline values: CDR1 SGHNT, CDR2 YENEEA. The CDR3 is CASSFNRGTDTQYF. CDR3 DNA sequence: TGTGCCAGCAGCTTTAACAGGGGCACAGATACGCAGTATTTT.

This clone was seen more than once but under ten times. This sequence joins TRBV29-1 and TRBJ2-6, with D possibly being TRBD2 (5 bases). V lost 6 bases to trimming and J lost 2 bases, with 8 bases between them. Per germline, CDR1 SQVTM and CDR2 ANQGSEA. The CDR3 spans 13 residues. The DNA for the CDR3 is TGCAGCGTGGGGAGCGCTGGGGCCAACGTCCTGACTTTC. Translating it yields CSVGSAGANVLTF.

This clone was seen only a few times. J is TRBJ2-1 and V is TRBV19; either TRBD1 or TRBD2 may fit D (6 bases each). This CDR3 comprises 16 residues. The germline V and J ends were trimmed by 5 bases and 4 bases, with 18 bases remaining between them. From germline, CDR1 is LNHDA and CDR2 SQIVND (reference sequence). CDR3 loop: CASSPDGGGPYNEQFF. The CDR3 nucleotides read TGTGCCAGTAGTCCCGACGGGGGCGGGCCATACAATGAGCAGTTCTTC.